One TCR beta chain is described in this entry. Its antigen remains unidentified. This specimen belongs to a study of CD8 T cells in ankylosing spondylitis. The study's findings and limits: Disease-associated clones were reportedly significantly overrepresented in matched ankylosing spondylitis synovial fluid.

A single record per CDR3 protein comes from TCRdb applying MiXCR to the 5' RACE reads. The table records around 210,000 distinct CDR3 sequences, over 7% of them present only once. This CDR3 contains 13 residues. The V segment lost 6 bases and the J segment 3 bases; nucleotides outside the gene matches: 6. CDR1 is DFQATT, CDR2 SNEGSKA, per germline (reference sequence). The clonotype originates from a female donor with ankylosing spondylitis or in good health (not recorded which). Sequencing used blood, either unsorted or a sorted T cell fraction (not recorded which). The V and J genes are TRBV20-1 and TRBJ2-5; 8 nucleotides match TRBD1. Here the CDR3 reads CSALWTGKETQYF. Here the CDR3 DNA reads TGCAGTGCACTTTGGACAGGGAAAGAGACCCAGTACTTC.